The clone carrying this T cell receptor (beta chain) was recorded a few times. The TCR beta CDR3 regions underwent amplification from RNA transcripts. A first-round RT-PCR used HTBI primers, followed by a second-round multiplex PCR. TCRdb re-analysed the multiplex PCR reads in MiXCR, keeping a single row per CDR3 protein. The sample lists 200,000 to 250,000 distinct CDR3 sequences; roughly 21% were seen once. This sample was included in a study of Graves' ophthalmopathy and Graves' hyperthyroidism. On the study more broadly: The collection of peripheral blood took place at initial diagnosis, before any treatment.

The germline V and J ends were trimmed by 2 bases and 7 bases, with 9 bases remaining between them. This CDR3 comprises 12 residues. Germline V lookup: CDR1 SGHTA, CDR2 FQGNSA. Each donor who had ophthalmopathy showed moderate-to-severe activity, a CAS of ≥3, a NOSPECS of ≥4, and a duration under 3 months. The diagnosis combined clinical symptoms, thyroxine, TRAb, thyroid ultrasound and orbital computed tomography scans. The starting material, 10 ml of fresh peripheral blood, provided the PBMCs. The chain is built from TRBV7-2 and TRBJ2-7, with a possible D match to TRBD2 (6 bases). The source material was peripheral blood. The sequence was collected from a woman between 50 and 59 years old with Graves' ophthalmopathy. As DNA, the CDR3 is TGTGCCAGCAGCTTAACGGGGGTGGAGCAGTACTTC. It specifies CASSLTGVEQYF.